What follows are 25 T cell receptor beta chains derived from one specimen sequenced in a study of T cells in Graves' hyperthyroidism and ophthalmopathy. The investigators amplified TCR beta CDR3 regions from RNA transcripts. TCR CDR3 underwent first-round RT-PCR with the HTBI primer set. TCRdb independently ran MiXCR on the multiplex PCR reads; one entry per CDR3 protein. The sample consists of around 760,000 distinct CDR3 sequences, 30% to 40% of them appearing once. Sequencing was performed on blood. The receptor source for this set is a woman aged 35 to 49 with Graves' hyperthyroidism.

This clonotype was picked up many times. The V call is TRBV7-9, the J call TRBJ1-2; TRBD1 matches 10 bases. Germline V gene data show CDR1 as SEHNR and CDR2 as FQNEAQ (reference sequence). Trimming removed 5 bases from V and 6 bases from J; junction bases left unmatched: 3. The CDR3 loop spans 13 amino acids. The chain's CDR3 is CASSLGQGNGYTF. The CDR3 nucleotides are TGTGCCAGCAGCCTGGGACAGGGGAATGGCTACACCTTC.

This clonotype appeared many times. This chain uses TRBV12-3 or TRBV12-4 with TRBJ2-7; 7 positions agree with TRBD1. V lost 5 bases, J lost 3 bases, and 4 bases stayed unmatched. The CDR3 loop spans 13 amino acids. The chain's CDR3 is CASSGTDFYEQYF. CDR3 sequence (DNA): TGTGCCAGCAGTGGGACAGACTTCTACGAGCAGTACTTC.

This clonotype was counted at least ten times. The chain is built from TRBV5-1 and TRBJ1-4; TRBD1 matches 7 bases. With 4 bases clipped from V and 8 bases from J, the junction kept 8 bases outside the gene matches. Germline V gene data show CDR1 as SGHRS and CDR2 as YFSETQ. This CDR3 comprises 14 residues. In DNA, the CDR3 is TGCGCCAGCAGCCGACAGGGAGGAGAGGAAAAACTGTTTTTT. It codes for CASSRQGGEEKLFF.

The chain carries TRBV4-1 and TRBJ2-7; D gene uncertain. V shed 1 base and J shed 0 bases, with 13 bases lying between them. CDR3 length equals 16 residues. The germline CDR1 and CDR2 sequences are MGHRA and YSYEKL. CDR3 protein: CASSQVETPSSYEQYF. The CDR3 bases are TGCGCCAGCAGCCAAGTAGAGACACCCAGCTCCTACGAGCAGTACTTC.

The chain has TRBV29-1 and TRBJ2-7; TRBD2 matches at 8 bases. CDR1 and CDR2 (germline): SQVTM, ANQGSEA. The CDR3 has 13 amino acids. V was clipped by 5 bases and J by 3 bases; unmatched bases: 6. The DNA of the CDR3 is TGCAGCGTTATCGGCCTAGCGGGCTACGAGCAGTACTTC. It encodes CSVIGLAGYEQYF.

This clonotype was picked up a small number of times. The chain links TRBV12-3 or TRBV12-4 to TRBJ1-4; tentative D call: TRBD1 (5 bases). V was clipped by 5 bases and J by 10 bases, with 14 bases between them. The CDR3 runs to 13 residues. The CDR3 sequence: CASSIEGFGKLFF. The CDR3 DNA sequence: TGTGCCAGCAGTATTGAGGGGTTTGGAAAACTGTTTTTT.

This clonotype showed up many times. This CDR3 reads CASSPPKGEGYEQYF. The CDR3 DNA sequence: TGTGCCAGCAGTCCCCCGAAGGGGGAGGGCTACGAGCAGTACTTC. This chain uses TRBV7-9 with TRBJ2-7, with D possibly being TRBD2 (7 bases). V gave up 6 bases and J gave up 3 bases, with 18 bases separating them. From germline, CDR1 is SEHNR and CDR2 FQNEAQ (reference sequence). The CDR3 extends over 15 amino acids.

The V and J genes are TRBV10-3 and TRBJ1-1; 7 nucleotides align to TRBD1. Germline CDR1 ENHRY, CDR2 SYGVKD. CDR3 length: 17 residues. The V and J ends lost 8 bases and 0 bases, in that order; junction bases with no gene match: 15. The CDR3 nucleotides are TGTGCCATCGGTAAACAGGGGACTAACCTTATGAACACTGAAGCTTTCTTT. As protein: CAIGKQGTNLMNTEAFF.

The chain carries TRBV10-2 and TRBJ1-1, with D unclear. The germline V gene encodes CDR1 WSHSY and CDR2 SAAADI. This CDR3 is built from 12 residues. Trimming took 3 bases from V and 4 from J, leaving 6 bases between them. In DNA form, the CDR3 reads TGCGCCAGCAGTGAAAGGGCCACTGAAGCTTTCTTT. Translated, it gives CASSERATEAFF.

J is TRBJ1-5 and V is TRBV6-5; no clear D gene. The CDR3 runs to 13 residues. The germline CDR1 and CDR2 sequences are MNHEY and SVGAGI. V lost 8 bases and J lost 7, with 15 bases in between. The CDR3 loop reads CASCDRNPQPQHF. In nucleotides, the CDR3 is TGTGCCAGCTGCGACCGGAACCCACAGCCCCAGCATTTT.

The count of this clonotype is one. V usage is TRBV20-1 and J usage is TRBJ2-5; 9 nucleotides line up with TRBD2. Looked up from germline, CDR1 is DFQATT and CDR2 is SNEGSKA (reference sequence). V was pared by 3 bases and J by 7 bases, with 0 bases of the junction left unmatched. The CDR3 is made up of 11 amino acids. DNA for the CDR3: TGCAGTGCTAGGGGACTAGCGACCCAGTACTTC. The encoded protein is CSARGLATQYF.

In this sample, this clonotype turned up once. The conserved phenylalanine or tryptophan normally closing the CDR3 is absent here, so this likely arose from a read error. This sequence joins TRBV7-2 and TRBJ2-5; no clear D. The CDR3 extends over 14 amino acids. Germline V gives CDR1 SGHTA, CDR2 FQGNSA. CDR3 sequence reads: CAGSLVLLQETQYL. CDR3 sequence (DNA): TGTGCCGGCAGCTTGGTCCTCCTCCAAGAGACCCAGTACTTG.

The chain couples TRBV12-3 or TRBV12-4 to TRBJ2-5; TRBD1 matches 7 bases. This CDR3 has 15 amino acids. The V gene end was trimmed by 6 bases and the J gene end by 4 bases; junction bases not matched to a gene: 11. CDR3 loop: CASRLRRQGAETQYF. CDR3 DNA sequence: TGTGCCAGCAGACTACGCAGACAGGGAGCAGAGACCCAGTACTTC.

The CDR3 sequence is CATTSGTDYGYTF. CDR3 bases: TGTGCCACCACCTCCGGGACAGACTATGGCTACACCTTC. This chain joins TRBV28 and TRBJ1-2; 7 bases map to TRBD1. The germline gives CDR1 MDHEN, CDR2 SYDVKM. The CDR3 runs to 13 residues. The ends lost 10 bases at V and 3 bases at J; junction bases unmatched: 8.

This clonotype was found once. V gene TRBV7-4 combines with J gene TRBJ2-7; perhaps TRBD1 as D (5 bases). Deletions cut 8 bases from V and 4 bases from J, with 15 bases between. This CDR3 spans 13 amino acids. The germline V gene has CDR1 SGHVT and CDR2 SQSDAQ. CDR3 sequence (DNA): TGTGCCAGCTCAGGGATGACATCGTACGAGCAGTACTTC. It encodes CASSGMTSYEQYF.

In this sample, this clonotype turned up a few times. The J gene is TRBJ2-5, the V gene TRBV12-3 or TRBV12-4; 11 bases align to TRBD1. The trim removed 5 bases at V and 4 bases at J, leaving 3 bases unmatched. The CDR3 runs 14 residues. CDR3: CASSRTGGVETQYF. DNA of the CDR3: TGTGCCAGCAGTCGGACAGGGGGCGTAGAGACCCAGTACTTC.

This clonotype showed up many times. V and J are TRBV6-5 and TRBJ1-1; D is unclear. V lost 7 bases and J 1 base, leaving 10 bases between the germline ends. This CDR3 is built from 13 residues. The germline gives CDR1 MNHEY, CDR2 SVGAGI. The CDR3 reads CASMPVRNTEAFF. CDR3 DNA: TGTGCCAGCATGCCAGTGAGGAACACTGAAGCTTTCTTT.

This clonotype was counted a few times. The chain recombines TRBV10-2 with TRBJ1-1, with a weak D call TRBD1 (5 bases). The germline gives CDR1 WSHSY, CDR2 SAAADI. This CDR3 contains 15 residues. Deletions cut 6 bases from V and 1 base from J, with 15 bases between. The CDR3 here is CASRAEGTRNTEAFF. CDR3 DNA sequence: TGCGCCAGCAGAGCCGAGGGGACCCGGAACACTGAAGCTTTCTTT.

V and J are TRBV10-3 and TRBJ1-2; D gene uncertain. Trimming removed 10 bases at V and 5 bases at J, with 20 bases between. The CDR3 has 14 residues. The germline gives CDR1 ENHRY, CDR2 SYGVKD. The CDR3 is CASEFAFGRYGYTF. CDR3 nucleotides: TGTGCCAGCGAATTCGCTTTCGGGCGGTATGGCTACACCTTC.

The DNA of the CDR3 is TGTGCCAGCAATACAGGACATAGCAATCAGCCCCAGCATTTT. Translation: CASNTGHSNQPQHF. The chain has TRBV2 and TRBJ1-5, with D possibly being TRBD1 (5 bases). CDR1 is SNHLY and CDR2 is FYNNEI in the germline V gene. The CDR3 length is 14 residues. Trimming cost V 7 bases and J 0 bases, with 10 bases left between them. Full variable domain (remainder filled in from reference TRBV2 and TRBJ1-5): EPEVTQTPSHQVTQMGQEVILRCVPISNHLYFYWYRQILGQKVEFLVSFYNNEISEKSEIFDDQFSVERPDGSNFTLKIRSTKLEDSAMYFCASNTGHSNQPQHFGDGTRLSIL.

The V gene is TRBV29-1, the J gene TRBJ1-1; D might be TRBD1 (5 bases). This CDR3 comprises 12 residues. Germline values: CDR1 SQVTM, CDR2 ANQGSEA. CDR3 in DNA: TGCAGACTCGGACACCCGAACACTGAAGCTTTCTTT. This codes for CRLGHPNTEAFF.

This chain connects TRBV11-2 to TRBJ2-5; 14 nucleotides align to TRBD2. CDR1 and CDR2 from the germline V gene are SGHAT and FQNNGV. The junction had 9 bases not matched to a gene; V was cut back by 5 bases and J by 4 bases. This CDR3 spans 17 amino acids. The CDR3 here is CASSTGLAGVLLETQYF. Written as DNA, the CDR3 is TGTGCCAGCAGCACGGGACTAGCGGGAGTACTGCTAGAGACCCAGTACTTC.

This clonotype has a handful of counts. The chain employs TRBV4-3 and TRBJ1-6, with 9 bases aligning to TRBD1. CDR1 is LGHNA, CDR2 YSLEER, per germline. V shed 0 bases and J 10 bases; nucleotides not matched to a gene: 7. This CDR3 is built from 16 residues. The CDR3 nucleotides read TGCGCCAGCAGCCAAGATAGGACAGGGGAAAGGTCACCCCTCCACTTT. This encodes CASSQDRTGERSPLHF.

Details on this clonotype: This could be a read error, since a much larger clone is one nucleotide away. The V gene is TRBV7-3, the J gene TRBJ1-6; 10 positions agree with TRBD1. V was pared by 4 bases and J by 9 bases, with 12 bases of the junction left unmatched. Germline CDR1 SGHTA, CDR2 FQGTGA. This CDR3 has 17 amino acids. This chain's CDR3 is CASSSSSPGQGSSPLHF. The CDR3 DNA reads TGTGCCAGCAGCTCGAGCAGTCCGGGACAGGGGAGTTCACCCCTCCACTTT.

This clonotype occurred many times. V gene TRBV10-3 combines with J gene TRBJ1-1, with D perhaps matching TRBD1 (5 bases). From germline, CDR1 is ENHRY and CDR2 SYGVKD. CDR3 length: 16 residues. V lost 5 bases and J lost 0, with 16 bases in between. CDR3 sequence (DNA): TGTGCCATCAGTCGGACCGGGACGGCCTTGAACACTGAAGCTTTCTTT. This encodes CAISRTGTALNTEAFF.